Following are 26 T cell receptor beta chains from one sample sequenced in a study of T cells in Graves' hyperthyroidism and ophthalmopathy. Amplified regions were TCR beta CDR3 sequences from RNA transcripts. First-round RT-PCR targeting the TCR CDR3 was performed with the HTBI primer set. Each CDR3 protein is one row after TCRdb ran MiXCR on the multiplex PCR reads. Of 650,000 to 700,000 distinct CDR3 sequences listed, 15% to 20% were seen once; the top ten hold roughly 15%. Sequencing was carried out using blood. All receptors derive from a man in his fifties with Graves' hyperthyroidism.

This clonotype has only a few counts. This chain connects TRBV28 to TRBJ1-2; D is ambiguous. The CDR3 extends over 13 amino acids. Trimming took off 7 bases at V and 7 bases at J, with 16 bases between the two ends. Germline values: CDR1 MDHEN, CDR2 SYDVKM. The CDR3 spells CASTMDGLLGYTF. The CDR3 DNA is TGTGCCAGCACTATGGACGGACTCCTTGGCTACACCTTC.

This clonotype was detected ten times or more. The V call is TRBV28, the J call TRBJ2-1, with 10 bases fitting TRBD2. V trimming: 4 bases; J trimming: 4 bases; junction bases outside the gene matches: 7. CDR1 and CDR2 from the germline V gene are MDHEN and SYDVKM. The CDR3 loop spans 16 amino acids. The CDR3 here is CASSSLAGGVYNEQFF. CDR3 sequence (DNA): TGTGCCAGCAGTTCCTTAGCGGGAGGCGTTTACAATGAGCAGTTCTTC.

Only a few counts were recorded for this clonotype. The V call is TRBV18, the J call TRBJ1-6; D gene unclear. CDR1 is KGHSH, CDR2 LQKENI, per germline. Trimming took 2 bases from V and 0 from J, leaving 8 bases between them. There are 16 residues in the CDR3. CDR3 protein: CASSPNEASYNSPLHF. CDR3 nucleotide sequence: TGTGCCAGCTCACCAAACGAAGCCTCCTATAATTCACCCCTCCACTTT.

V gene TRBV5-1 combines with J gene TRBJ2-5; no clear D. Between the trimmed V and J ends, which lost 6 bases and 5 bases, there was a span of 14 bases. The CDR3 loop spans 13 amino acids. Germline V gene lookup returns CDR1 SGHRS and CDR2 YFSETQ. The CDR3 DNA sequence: TGCGCCAGCAAAAAGACGACAACGGAGACCCAGTACTTC. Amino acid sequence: CASKKTTTETQYF. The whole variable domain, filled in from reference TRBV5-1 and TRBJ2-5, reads KAGVTQTPRYLIKTRGQQVTLSCSPISGHRSVSWYQQTPGQGLQFLFEYFSETQRNKGNFPGRFSGRQFSNSRSEMNVSTLELGDSALYLCASKKTTTETQYFGPGTRLLVL.

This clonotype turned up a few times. This CDR3 is CASSPGAGGKLTDTQYF. CDR3 sequence (DNA): TGTGCCAGCAGTCCTGGGGCGGGAGGGAAACTCACAGATACGCAGTATTTT. The V gene is TRBV28, the J gene TRBJ2-3; 9 nucleotides line up with TRBD2. V lost 5 bases to trimming and J lost 2 bases; unmatched junction nucleotides: 11. The CDR3 consists of 17 residues. Germline V CDR1 and CDR2: MDHEN, SYDVKM.

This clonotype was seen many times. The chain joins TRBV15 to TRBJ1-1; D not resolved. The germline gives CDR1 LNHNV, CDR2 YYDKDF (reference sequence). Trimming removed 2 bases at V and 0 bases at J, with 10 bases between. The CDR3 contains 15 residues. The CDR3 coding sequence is TGTGCCACCAGCAGAAGTCCGACCATGAACACTGAAGCTTTCTTT. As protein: CATSRSPTMNTEAFF.

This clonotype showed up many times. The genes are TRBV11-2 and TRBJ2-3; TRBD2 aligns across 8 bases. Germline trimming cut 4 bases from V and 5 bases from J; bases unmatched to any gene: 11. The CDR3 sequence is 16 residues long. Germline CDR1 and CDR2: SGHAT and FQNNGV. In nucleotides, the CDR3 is TGTGCCAGCAGCTCAATAGCGGGATTTAGAGTAGATACGCAGTATTTT. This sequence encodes CASSSIAGFRVDTQYF.

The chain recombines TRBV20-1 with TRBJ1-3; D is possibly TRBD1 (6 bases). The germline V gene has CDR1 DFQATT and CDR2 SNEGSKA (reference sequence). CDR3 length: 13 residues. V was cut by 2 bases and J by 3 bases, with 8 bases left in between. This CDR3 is CSARRGIGNTIYF. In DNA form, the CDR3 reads TGCAGTGCTAGAAGGGGGATTGGAAACACCATATATTTT.

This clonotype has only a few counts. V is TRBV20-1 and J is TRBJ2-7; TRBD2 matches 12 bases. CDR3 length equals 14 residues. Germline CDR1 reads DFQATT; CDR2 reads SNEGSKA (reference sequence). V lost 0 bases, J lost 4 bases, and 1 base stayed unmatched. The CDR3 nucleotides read TGCAGTGCTAGAGATGGGACTAGCGGGTACGAGCAGTACTTC. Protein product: CSARDGTSGYEQYF.

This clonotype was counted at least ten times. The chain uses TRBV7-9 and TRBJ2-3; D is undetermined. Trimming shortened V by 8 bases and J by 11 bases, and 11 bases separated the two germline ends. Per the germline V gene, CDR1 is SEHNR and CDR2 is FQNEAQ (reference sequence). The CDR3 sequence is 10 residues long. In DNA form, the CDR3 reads TGTGCCAGCGGGATGGGTATGCAGTATTTT. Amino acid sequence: CASGMGMQYF.

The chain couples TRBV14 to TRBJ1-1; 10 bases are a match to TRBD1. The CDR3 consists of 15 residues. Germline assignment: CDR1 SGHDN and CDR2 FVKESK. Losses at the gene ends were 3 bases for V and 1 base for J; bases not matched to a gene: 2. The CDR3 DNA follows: TGTGCCAGCAGCCACCGGACAGGGGGGAACACTGAAGCTTTCTTT. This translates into CASSHRTGGNTEAFF. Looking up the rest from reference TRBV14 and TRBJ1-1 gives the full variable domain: EAGVTQFPSHSVIEKGQTVTLRCDPISGHDNLYWYRRVMGKEIKFLLHFVKESKQDESGMPNNRFLAERTGGTYSTLKVQPAELEDSGVYFCASSHRTGGNTEAFFGQGTRLTVV.

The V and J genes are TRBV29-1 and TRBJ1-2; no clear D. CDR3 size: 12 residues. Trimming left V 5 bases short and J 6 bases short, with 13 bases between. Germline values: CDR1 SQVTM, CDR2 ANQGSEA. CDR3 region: CSVWGDDDGYTF. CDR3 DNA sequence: TGCAGCGTTTGGGGAGACGACGATGGCTACACCTTC.

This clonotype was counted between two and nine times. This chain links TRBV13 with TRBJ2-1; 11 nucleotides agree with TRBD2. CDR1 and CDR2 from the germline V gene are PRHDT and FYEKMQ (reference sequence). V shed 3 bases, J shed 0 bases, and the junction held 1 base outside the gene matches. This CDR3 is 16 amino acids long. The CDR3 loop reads CASSFSGRASYNEQFF. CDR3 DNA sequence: TGTGCCAGCAGCTTTAGCGGGAGGGCCTCCTACAATGAGCAGTTCTTC.

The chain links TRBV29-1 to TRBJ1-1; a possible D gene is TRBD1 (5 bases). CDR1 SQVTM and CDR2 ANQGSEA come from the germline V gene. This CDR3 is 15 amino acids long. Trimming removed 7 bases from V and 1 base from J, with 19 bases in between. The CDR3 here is CSAKSRGKPNTEAFF. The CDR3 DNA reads TGCAGCGCCAAGAGTAGGGGAAAACCGAACACTGAAGCTTTCTTT.

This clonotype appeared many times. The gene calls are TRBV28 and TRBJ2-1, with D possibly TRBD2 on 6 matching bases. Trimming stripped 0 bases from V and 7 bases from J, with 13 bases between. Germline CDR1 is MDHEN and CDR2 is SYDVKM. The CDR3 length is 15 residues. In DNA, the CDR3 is TGTGCCAGCAGTTTATGGTCCACGGGAGAGAATGAGCAGTTCTTC. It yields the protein CASSLWSTGENEQFF.

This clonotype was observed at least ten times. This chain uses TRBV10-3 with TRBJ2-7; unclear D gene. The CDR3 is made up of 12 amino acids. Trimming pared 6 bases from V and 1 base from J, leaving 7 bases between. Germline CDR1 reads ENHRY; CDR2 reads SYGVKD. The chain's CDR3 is CAIRGYSYEQYF. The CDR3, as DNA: TGTGCCATCAGGGGTTATTCCTACGAGCAGTACTTC.

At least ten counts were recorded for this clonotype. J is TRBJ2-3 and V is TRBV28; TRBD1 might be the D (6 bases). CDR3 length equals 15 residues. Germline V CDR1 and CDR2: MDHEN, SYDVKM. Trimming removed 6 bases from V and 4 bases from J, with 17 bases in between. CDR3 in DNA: TGTGCCAGCAGCAACAGGGATGGATCGGCAGATACGCAGTATTTT. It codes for CASSNRDGSADTQYF.

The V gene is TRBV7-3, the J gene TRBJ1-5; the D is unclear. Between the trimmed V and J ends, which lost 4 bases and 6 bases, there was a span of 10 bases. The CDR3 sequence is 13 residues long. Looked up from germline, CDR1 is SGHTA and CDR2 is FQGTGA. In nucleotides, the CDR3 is TGTGCCAGCAGCTCCCTCGAAGCTCAGCCCCAGCATTTT. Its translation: CASSSLEAQPQHF.

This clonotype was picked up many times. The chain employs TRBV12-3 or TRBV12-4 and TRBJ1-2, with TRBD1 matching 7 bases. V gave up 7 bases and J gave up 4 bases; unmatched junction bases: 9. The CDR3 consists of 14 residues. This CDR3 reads CASKPDRAGYGYTF. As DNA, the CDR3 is TGTGCCAGCAAGCCCGACAGGGCTGGCTATGGCTACACCTTC.

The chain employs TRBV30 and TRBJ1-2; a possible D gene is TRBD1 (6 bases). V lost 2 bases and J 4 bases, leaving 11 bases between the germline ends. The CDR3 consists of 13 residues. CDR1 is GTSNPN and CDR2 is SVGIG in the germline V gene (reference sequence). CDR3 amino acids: CAWSSQGIYGYTF. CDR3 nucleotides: TGTGCCTGGAGTAGTCAGGGGATCTATGGCTACACCTTC.

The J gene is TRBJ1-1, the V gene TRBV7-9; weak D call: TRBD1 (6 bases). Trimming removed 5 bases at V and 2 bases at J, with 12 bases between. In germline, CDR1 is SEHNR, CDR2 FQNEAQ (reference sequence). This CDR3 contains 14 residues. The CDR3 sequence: CASSPEGGNTEAFF. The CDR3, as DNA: TGTGCCAGCAGCCCAGAGGGGGGCAACACTGAAGCTTTCTTT.

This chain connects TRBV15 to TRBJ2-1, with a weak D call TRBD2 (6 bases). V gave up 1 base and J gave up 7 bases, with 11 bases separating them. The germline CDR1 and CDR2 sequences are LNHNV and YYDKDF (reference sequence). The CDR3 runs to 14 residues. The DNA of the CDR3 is TGTGCCACCAGCAGAGTAATCGCGGGAAATGAGCAGTTCTTC. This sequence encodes CATSRVIAGNEQFF.

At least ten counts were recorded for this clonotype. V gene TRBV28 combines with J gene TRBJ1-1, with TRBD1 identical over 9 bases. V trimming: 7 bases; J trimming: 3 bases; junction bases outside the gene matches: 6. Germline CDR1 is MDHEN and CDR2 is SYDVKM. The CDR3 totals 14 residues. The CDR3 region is CASTSQGADTEAFF. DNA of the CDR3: TGTGCCAGCACTTCACAGGGGGCTGACACTGAAGCTTTCTTT.

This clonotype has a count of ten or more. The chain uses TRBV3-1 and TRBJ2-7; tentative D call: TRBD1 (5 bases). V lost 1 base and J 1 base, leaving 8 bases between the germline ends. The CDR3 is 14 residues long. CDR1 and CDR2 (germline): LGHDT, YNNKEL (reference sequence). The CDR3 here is CASSQGRASYEQYF. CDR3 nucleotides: TGTGCCAGCAGCCAAGGCAGGGCATCCTACGAGCAGTACTTC.

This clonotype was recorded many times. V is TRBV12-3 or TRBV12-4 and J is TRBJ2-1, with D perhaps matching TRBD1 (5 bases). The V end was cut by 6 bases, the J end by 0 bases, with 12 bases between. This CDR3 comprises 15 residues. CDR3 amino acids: CASSGYRSSYNEQFF. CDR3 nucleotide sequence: TGTGCCAGCAGCGGGTACAGGAGCTCCTACAATGAGCAGTTCTTC.

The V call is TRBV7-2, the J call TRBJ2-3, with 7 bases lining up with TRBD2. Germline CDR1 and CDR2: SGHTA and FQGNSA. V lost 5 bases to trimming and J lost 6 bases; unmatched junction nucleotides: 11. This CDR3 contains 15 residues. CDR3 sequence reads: CASSLSSGLRDTQYF. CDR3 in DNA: TGTGCCAGCAGCCTTTCTAGCGGACTTAGGGATACGCAGTATTTT.